What follows are 8 T cell receptor beta chains derived from one specimen sequenced in a study of blood T cell repertoires in COVID-19 (dated by TCRdb to between 2020 and 2021). Library preparation employed the immunoSEQ multiplex PCR assay. As stored in TCRdb, this immuneACCESS dataset retains in-frame rearrangements with V and J assigned. A fraction of the clones does not appear; measured against another copy, unresolved V genes explain less than half of the discrepancy, and the remainder lacks a known reason. For this sample there are more than 110,000 clones; more than 65% appear just once. Of the sample, roughly 7.3% falls within the top ten clones. The sequencing input was peripheral blood. The receptors derive from a human donor in a cohort sampled during active COVID-19.

The CDR3 nucleotides read TGTGCCAGCAGCCCTCGGTCGGGGGGCAGAGCTTTCTTT. Protein product: CASSPRSGGRAFF. The rearrangement uses TRBV28 and TRBJ1-1, with D possibly being TRBD1 (6 bases). V was pared by 6 bases and J by 10 bases, with 18 bases between. Germline V CDR1 and CDR2: MDHEN, SYDVKM. The CDR3 is 13 amino acids. The entire variable domain, with the rest obtained from reference TRBV28 and TRBJ1-1, is as follows: DVKVTQSSRYLVKRTGEKVFLECVQDMDHENMFWYRQDPGLGLRLIYFSYDVKMKEKGDIPEGYSVSREKKERFSLILESASTNQTSMYLCASSPRSGGRAFFGQGTRLTVV.

CDR3 region: CASSPLLAGGYNEQFF. The CDR3, as DNA: TGTGCCAGCAGTCCCCTGCTGGCGGGGGGTTACAATGAGCAGTTCTTC. V is TRBV27 and J is TRBJ2-1; 8 nucleotides match TRBD2. J lost 4 bases, V lost 5 bases, and 10 bases had no gene match. The germline gives CDR1 MNHEY, CDR2 SMNVEV (reference sequence). The CDR3 consists of 16 residues.

The chain carries TRBV28 and TRBJ2-7; D gene unclear. CDR3 length equals 14 residues. Deletions cut 3 bases from V and 3 bases from J, with 12 bases between. In germline, CDR1 is MDHEN, CDR2 SYDVKM. The CDR3 reads CASSLSLLFYEQYF. In DNA form, the CDR3 reads TGTGCCAGCAGTTTGTCACTATTGTTCTACGAGCAGTACTTC.

The sample holds one count of this clone. The chain recombines TRBV18 with TRBJ1-6, with TRBD1 identical over 7 bases. Germline V gene sequence: CDR1 KGHSH, CDR2 LQKENI. The V and J ends lost 1 base and 4 bases, in that order; junction bases with no gene match: 1. The CDR3 runs to 15 residues. The CDR3 nucleotides read TGTGCCAGCTCACCACGGGACAGTTATAATTCACCCCTCCACTTT. It translates to CASSPRDSYNSPLHF. Complete variable domain (other parts from reference TRBV18 and TRBJ1-6): NAGVMQNPRHLVRRRGQEARLRCSPMKGHSHVYWYRQLPEEGLKFMVYLQKENIIDESGMPKERFSAEFPKEGPSILRIQQVVRGDSAAYFCASSPRDSYNSPLHFGNGTRLTVT.

This clone was seen once. The rearrangement uses TRBV2 and TRBJ2-6; 9 positions agree with TRBD1. Germline CDR1 is SNHLY and CDR2 is FYNNEI. The CDR3 is made up of 16 amino acids. V lost 7 bases to trimming and J lost 4 bases; unmatched junction nucleotides: 8. The CDR3 reads CASNRDREAGANVLTF. The CDR3 DNA follows: TGTGCCAGCAACCGGGACAGGGAAGCCGGGGCCAACGTCCTGACTTTC.

The chain joins TRBV27 to TRBJ1-2, with D tentatively TRBD1 (6 bases). V was trimmed by 4 bases and J by 4 bases, leaving 13 bases between them. The CDR3 loop spans 14 amino acids. Per the germline V gene, CDR1 is MNHEY and CDR2 is SMNVEV (reference sequence). The CDR3 protein is CASSSPDRTYGYTF. CDR3 DNA sequence: TGTGCCAGCAGTTCACCCGACAGGACCTATGGCTACACCTTC.

This chain connects TRBV6-6 to TRBJ1-5; no definite D call. The ends were cut back, 6 bases at V and 4 bases at J, with 10 bases in the middle. Per the germline V gene, CDR1 is MNHNY and CDR2 is SVGAGI (reference sequence). The CDR3 extends over 13 amino acids. The CDR3 DNA follows: TGTGCCAGCAGCCGCTATTTAAATCAGCCCCAGCATTTT. It yields the protein CASSRYLNQPQHF.

There are a few counts of this clone. The gene calls are TRBV15 and TRBJ2-7; D remains unclear. The germline V and J ends were trimmed by 8 bases and 3 bases, with 2 bases remaining between them. From germline, CDR1 is LNHNV and CDR2 YYDKDF (reference sequence). The CDR3 has 9 residues. CDR3 nucleotides: TGTGCCACCCTCTACGAGCAGTACTTC. This sequence encodes CATLYEQYF.